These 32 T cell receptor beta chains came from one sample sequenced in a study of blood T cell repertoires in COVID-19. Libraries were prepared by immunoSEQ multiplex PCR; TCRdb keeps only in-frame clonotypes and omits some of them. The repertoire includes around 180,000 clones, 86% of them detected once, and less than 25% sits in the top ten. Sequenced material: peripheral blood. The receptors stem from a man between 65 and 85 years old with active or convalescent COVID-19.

Written as DNA, the CDR3 is TGTGCCAGCAGTTACTCGACAGGGACTGGGGAGCAGTACTTC. Encoded protein: CASSYSTGTGEQYF. The chain is built from TRBV6-5 and TRBJ2-7; tentative D call: TRBD1 (7 bases). V lost 0 bases and J 7 bases, leaving 13 bases between the germline ends. The CDR3 loop spans 14 amino acids. Germline CDR1 is MNHEY and CDR2 is SVGAGI.

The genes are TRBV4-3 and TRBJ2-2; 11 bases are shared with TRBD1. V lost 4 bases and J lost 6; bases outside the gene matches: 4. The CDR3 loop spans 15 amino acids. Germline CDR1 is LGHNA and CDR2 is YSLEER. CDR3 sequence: CASSRRTGGSGELFF. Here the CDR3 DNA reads TGCGCCAGCAGCCGGAGGACAGGGGGCTCCGGGGAGCTGTTTTTT.

CDR3 sequence reads: CASSPRAYNEQFF. CDR3 nucleotides: TGTGCCAGCTCACCGCGGGCATACAATGAGCAGTTCTTC. This chain uses TRBV18 with TRBJ2-1; a weak D match, TRBD2 (5 bases). The CDR3 runs 13 residues. Trimming cost V 3 bases and J 4 bases, with 7 bases left between them. Germline CDR1 and CDR2: KGHSH and LQKENI.

CDR3 sequence reads: CASSQTGNTEAFF. The DNA for the CDR3 is TGTGCCAGCAGTCAAACAGGGAACACTGAAGCTTTCTTT. The chain is built from TRBV12-3 or TRBV12-4 and TRBJ1-1; D may be TRBD1 (5 bases). Trimming left V 5 bases short and J 1 base short, with 8 bases between. The CDR3 runs 13 residues.

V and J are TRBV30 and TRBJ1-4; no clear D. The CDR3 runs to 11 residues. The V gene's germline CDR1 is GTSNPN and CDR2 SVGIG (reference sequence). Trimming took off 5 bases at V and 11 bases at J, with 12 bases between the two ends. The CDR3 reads CAWLEAGKLFF. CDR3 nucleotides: TGTGCCTGGCTTGAGGCTGGGAAACTGTTTTTT.

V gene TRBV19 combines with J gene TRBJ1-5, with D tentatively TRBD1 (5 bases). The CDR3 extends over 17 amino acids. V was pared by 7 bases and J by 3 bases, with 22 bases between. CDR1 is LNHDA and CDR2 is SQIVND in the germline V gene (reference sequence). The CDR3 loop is CASKVGAVGRHNQPQHF. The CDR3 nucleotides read TGTGCCAGTAAAGTTGGGGCGGTGGGCCGGCACAATCAGCCCCAGCATTTT.

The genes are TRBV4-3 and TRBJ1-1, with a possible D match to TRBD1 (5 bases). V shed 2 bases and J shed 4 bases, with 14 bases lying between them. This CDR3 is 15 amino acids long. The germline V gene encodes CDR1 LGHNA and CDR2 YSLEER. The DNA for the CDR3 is TGCGCCAGCAGCCAACCGACCGGAGGGGTCACTGAAGCTTTCTTT. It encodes CASSQPTGGVTEAFF.

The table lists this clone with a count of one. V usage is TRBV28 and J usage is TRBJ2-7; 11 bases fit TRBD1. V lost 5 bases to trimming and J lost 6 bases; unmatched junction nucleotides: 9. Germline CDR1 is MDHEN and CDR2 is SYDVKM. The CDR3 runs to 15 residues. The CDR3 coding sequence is TGTGCCAGCAGTCCACACGGGACAGGGGGTCGCGAGCAGTACTTC. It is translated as CASSPHGTGGREQYF.

CDR3 nucleotide sequence: TGTGCCAGCAGTTATAGCGGGGGGGCGAGTGAGCAGTTCTTC. Its translation: CASSYSGGASEQFF. V gene TRBV3-1 (or the pseudogene TRBV3-2) combines with J gene TRBJ2-1; TRBD2 aligns across 11 bases. Per the germline V gene, CDR1 is LGHDT and CDR2 is YNNKEL (reference sequence). This CDR3 has 14 residues. Trimming cost V 6 bases and J 9 bases; bases outside gene matches: 7.

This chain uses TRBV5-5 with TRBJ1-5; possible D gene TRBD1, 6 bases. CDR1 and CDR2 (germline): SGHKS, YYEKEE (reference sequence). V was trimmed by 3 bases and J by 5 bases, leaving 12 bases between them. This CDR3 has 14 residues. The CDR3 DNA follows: TGTGCCAGCAGCTCTGGACAGTTAGATCAGCCCCAGCATTTT. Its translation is CASSSGQLDQPQHF. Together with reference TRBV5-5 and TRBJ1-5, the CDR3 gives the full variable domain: DAGVTQSPTHLIKTRGQQVTLRCSPISGHKSVSWYQQVLGQGPQFIFQYYEKEERGRGNFPDRFSARQFPNYSSELNVNALLLGDSALYLCASSSGQLDQPQHFGDGTRLSIL.

In DNA form, the CDR3 reads TGTGCCTGTCGGGGCGGGAAGCGGAATGAGCAGTTCTTC. Residues: CACRGGKRNEQFF. The J gene is TRBJ2-1, the V gene TRBV30; weak D call: TRBD2 (6 bases). The germline CDR1 and CDR2 sequences are GTSNPN and SVGIG (reference sequence). The V end lost 6 bases, the J end lost 7 bases, and 16 bases lay between the germline ends. The CDR3 is 13 amino acids.

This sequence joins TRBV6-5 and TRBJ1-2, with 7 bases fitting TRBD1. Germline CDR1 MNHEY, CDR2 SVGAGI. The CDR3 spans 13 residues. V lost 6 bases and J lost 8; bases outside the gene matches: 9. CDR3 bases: TGTGCCAGCAGCCGACAGGGTGGGGGAGGCTACACCTTC. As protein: CASSRQGGGGYTF.

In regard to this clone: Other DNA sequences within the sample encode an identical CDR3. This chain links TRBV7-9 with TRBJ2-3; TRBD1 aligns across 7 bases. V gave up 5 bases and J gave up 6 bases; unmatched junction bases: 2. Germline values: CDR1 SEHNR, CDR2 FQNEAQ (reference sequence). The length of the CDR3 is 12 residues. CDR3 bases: TGTGCCAGCAGCCTGACAGGGGATACGCAGTATTTT. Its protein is CASSLTGDTQYF.

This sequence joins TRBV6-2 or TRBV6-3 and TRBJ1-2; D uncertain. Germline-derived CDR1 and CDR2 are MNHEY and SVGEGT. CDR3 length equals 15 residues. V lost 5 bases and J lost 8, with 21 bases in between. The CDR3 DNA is TGTGCCAGCAGTCCCTCCGGCGGCGCCTACCGCGGCTACACCTTC. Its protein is CASSPSGGAYRGYTF.

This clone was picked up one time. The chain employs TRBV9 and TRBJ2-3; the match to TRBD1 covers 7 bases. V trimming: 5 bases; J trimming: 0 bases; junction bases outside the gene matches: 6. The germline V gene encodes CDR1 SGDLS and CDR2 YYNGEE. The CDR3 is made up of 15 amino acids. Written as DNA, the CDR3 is TGTGCCAGCAGTCGACCGGGACAGAGCACAGATACGCAGTATTTT. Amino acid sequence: CASSRPGQSTDTQYF.

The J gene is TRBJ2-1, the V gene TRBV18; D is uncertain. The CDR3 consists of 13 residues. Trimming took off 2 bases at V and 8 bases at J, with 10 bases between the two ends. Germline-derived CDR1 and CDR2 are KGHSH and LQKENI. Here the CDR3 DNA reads TGTGCCAGCTCACCAAGCCACGAGGATGAGCAGTTCTTC. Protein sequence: CASSPSHEDEQFF. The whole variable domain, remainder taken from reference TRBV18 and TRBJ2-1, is NAGVMQNPRHLVRRRGQEARLRCSPMKGHSHVYWYRQLPEEGLKFMVYLQKENIIDESGMPKERFSAEFPKEGPSILRIQQVVRGDSAAYFCASSPSHEDEQFFGPGTRLTVL.

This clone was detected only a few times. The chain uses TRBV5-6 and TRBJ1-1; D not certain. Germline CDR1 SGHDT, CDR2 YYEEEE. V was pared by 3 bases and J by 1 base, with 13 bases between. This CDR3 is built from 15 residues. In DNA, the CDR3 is TGTGCCAGCAGCTGGAGAGGGTGGACGAACACTGAAGCTTTCTTT. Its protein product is CASSWRGWTNTEAFF.

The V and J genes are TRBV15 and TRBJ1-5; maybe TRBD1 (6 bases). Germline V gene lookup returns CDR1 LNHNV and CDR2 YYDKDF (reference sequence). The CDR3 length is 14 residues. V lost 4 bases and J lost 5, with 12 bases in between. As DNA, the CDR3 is TGTGCCACCAGCACCTGGGGGCGCGATCAGCCCCAGCATTTT. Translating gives CATSTWGRDQPQHF. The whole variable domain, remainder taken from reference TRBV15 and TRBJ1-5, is DAMVIQNPRYQVTQFGKPVTLSCSQTLNHNVMYWYQQKSSQAPKLLFHYYDKDFNNEADTPDNFQSRRPNTSFCFLDIRSPGLGDTAMYLCATSTWGRDQPQHFGDGTRLSIL.

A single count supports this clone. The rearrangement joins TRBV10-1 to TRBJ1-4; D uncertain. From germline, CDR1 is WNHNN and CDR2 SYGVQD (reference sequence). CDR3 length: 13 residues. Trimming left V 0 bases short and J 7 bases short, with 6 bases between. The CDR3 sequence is CASSESGSEKLFF. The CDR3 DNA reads TGCGCCAGCAGTGAGTCCGGGAGTGAAAAACTGTTTTTT.

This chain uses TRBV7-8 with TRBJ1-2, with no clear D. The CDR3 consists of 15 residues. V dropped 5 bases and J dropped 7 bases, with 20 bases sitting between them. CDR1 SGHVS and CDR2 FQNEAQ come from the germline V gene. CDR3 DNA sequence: TGTGCCAGCAGCCAAGGCCAGGTGAGGGTTGCTGGCTACACCTTC. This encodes CASSQGQVRVAGYTF.

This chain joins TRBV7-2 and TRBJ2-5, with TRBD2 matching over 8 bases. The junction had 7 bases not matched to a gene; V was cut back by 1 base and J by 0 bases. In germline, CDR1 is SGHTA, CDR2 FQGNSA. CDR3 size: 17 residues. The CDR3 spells CASSLEWGGGYQETQYF. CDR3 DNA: TGTGCCAGCAGCTTAGAGTGGGGCGGGGGGTACCAAGAGACCCAGTACTTC.

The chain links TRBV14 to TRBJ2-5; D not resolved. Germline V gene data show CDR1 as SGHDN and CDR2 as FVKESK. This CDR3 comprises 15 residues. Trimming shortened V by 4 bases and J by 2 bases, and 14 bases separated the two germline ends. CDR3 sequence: CASSLRSLFQETQYF. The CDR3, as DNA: TGTGCCAGCAGCCTCAGGTCCCTCTTTCAAGAGACCCAGTACTTC.

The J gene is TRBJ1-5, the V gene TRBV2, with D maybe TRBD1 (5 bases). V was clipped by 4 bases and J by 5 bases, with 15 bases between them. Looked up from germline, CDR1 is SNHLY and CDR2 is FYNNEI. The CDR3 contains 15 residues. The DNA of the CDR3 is TGTGCCAGCAGTGCTCAAGGGAGGGGCGATCAGCCCCAGCATTTT. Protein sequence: CASSAQGRGDQPQHF.

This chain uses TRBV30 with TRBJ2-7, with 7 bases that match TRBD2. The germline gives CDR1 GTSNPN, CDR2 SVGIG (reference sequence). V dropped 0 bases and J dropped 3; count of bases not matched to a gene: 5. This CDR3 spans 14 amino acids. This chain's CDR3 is CAWSVHGGGYEQYF. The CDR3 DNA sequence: TGTGCCTGGAGTGTACATGGGGGGGGCTACGAGCAGTACTTC. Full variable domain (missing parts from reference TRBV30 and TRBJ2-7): SQTIHQWPATLVQPVGSPLSLECTVEGTSNPNLYWYRQAAGRGLQLLFYSVGIGQISSEVPQNLSASRPQDRQFILSSKKLLLSDSGFYLCAWSVHGGGYEQYFGPGTRLTVT.

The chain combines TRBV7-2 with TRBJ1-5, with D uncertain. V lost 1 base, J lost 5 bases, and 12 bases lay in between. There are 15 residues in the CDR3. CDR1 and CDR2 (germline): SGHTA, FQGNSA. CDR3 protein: CASSLVPGIDQPQHF. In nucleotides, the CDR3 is TGTGCCAGCAGCTTAGTTCCGGGGATTGATCAGCCCCAGCATTTT.

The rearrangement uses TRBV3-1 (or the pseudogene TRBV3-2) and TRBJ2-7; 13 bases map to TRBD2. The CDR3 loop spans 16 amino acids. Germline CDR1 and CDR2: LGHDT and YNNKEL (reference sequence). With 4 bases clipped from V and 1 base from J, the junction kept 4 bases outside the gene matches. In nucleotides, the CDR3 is TGTGCCAGCAGCCGCACTAGCGGGGGGGCGTCCTACGAGCAGTACTTC. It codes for CASSRTSGGASYEQYF.

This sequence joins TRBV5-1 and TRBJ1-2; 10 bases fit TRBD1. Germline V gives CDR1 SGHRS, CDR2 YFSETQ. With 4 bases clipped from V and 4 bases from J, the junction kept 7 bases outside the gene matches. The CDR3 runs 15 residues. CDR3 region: CASSPRTGGPYGYTF. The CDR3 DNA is TGCGCCAGCAGCCCCCGGACAGGGGGACCCTATGGCTACACCTTC.

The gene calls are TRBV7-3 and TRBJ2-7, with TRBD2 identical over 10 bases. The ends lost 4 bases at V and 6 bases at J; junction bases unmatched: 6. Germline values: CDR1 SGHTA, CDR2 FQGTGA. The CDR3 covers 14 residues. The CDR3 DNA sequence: TGTGCCAGCAGCTCCGGTCTAGCGGGAGTCGAGCAGTACTTC. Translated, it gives CASSSGLAGVEQYF.

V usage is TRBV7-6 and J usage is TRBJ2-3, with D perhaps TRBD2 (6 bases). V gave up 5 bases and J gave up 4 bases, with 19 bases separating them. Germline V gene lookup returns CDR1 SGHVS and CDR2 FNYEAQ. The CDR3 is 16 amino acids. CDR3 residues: CASSRRGLTTSDTQYF. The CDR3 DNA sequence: TGTGCCAGCAGCAGGCGTGGACTAACAACGTCAGATACGCAGTATTTT.

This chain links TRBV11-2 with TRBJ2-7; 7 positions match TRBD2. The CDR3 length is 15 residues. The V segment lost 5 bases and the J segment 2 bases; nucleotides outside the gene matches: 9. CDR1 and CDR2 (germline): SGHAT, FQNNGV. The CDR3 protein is CASSPVAGRAYEQYF. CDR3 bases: TGTGCCAGCAGCCCCGTAGCGGGTCGAGCCTACGAGCAGTACTTC.

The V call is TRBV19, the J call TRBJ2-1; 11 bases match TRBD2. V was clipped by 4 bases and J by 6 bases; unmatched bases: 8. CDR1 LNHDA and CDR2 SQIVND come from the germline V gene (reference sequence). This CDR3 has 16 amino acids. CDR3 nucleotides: TGTGCCAGTAGTACTAAGACTAGCGGGAATCCCAATGAGCAGTTCTTC. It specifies CASSTKTSGNPNEQFF.

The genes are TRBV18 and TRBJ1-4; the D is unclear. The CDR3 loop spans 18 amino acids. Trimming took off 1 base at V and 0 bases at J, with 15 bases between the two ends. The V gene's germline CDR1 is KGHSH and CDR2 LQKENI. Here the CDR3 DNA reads TGTGCCAGCTCACCACAGGTTCTTGACGGAGCAACTAATGAAAAACTGTTTTTT. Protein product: CASSPQVLDGATNEKLFF.